This T cell receptor beta chain was retrieved from a study of metastatic and nonmetastatic thyroid tumors. At the level of the study: Repertoires were compared across blood and tumor or nodule tissue from malignant and benign thyroid patients. Regarding the study as a whole: Malignant tumors reportedly showed significantly higher TCR beta diversity than benign nodules in both blood and tumor.

As for this clone: Its target is not known.

All patients were treatment-naive before thyroid surgery. Authors' analysis steps: A papillary thyroid cancer distant-metastasis classifier was built from CDR3 differences across clinicopathological groups. Using MiXCR, TCRdb reanalyzed the PCR reads. These V and J calls are TCRdb output, not the study's own analysis. The repertoire holds tens of thousands of clones, with 4% to 5% as singletons. Germline-derived CDR1 and CDR2 are MDHEN and SYDVKM. CDR3 size: 15 residues. V lost 6 bases and J 2 bases, leaving 16 bases between the germline ends. The chain carries TRBV28 and TRBJ1-2; D call uncertain. The sequencing sample was made of blood. This receptor was identified in a female donor with papillary thyroid cancer or a benign thyroid nodule (not recorded which). Some clones in this sample may be carry-over from other donors' samples. The CDR3 spells CASRPRASGNYGYTF. The CDR3 bases are TGTGCCAGCAGGCCCCGGGCCTCCGGAAACTATGGCTACACCTTC.